The rows below give T cell receptor beta chains drawn from one sample of a study of graft-versus-host responses after intestinal transplantation. Libraries were prepared by immunoSEQ multiplex PCR; TCRdb keeps only in-frame clonotypes and omits some of them. The table shows 65,000 to 90,000 clones, with around 93% occurring only once. No cognate antigen is known for these TCRs. Material: unstimulated CD8+ T cells sorted from spleen or lymph node cells, obtained before transplant. The source of these receptors is a human donor who was the organ donor for an intestinal transplant. Each CDR3 is given with its conserved first and last residue. D genes are given only for firm matches. Rows give clone size only sometimes, using once, few, many, or a class for an expanded clone.

clone_size: .
j_call: TRBJ1-2
cdr3_length: 12
v_call: TRBV11-2
d_call: .
cdr3_nt: TGTGCCAGCAGCTATAACGACGAGGGCTACACCTTC
cdr3_aa: CASSYNDEGYTF

clone_size: .
j_call: TRBJ1-2
cdr3_length: 13
v_call: TRBV6-5
d_call: .
cdr3_nt: TGTGCCAGCAGTTACGCCCGGTGGGATGGCTACACCTTC
cdr3_aa: CASSYARWDGYTF

clone_size: .
j_call: TRBJ1-2
cdr3_length: 14
v_call: TRBV4-2
d_call: .
cdr3_nt: TGTGCCAGCAGCCCCAGGGACGGCAACTATGGCTACACCTTC
cdr3_aa: CASSPRDGNYGYTF

clone_size: .
j_call: TRBJ2-7
cdr3_length: 13
v_call: TRBV5-6
d_call: .
cdr3_nt: TGTGCCAGCAGCGGGGACGGCCACTACGAGCAGTACTTC
cdr3_aa: CASSGDGHYEQYF

clone_size: .
j_call: TRBJ2-7
cdr3_length: 14
v_call: TRBV12-5
d_call: .
cdr3_nt: TGTGCTAGTGGTTTGCCCTTCTCCCTATCGGCCCGGTACTTC
cdr3_aa: CASGLPFSLSARYF

clone_size: few
j_call: TRBJ2-1
cdr3_length: 14
v_call: TRBV27
d_call: TRBD2
cdr3_nt: TGTGCCAGCAGCACCGGACTAGAGTACAATGAGCAGTTCTTC
cdr3_aa: CASSTGLEYNEQFF

clone_size: .
j_call: TRBJ2-7
cdr3_length: 15
v_call: TRBV27
d_call: .
cdr3_nt: TGTGCCAGCAGTTTGAGAGGGATGAGCTCCTACGAGCAGTACTTC
cdr3_aa: CASSLRGMSSYEQYF

clone_size: .
j_call: TRBJ1-2
cdr3_length: 12
v_call: TRBV6-1
d_call: .
cdr3_nt: TGTGCCAGCCGGGACCGACCGTTCGGCTACACCTTC
cdr3_aa: CASRDRPFGYTF

clone_size: .
j_call: TRBJ2-1
cdr3_length: 15
v_call: TRBV7-2
d_call: TRBD1
cdr3_nt: TGTGCCAGCAGCTATGAGTTGGGACAGGGGTATGAGCAGTTCTTC
cdr3_aa: CASSYELGQGYEQFF

clone_size: .
j_call: TRBJ2-1
cdr3_length: 19
v_call: TRBV9
d_call: .
cdr3_nt: TGTGCCAGCAGCACCAAAGGGTGGGTAGGAGTAGCGTCCTACAGTGAGCAGTTCTTC
cdr3_aa: CASSTKGWVGVASYSEQFF

clone_size: .
j_call: TRBJ2-3
cdr3_length: 15
v_call: TRBV15
d_call: TRBD1
cdr3_nt: TGTGCCACCAACATCCACCAGGGGGGCACAGATACGCAGTATTTT
cdr3_aa: CATNIHQGGTDTQYF

clone_size: .
j_call: TRBJ1-1
cdr3_length: 15
v_call: TRBV28
d_call: .
cdr3_nt: TGTGCCAGCAGCCCGGGGTCCACTTCGTTCACTGAAGCTTTCTTT
cdr3_aa: CASSPGSTSFTEAFF

clone_size: .
j_call: TRBJ2-1
cdr3_length: 16
v_call: TRBV5-4
d_call: .
cdr3_nt: TGTGCCAGCAGCTCAACTGGGGTACAGCTTTACAATGAGCAGTTCTTC
cdr3_aa: CASSSTGVQLYNEQFF

clone_size: once
j_call: TRBJ2-7
cdr3_length: 16
v_call: TRBV27
d_call: .
cdr3_nt: TGTGCCAGCAGTCCGAATAACAGGGGGGGTATGCACGAGCAGTACTTC
cdr3_aa: CASSPNNRGGMHEQYF

clone_size: .
j_call: TRBJ2-5
cdr3_length: 20
v_call: TRBV13
d_call: TRBD2
cdr3_nt: TGTGCCAGCAGCTCCACCCATCATATCCTAGCGGGAGGGCCTTTGGAGACCCAGTACTTC
cdr3_aa: CASSSTHHILAGGPLETQYF

clone_size: .
j_call: TRBJ2-1
cdr3_length: 16
v_call: TRBV27
d_call: TRBD1
cdr3_nt: TGTGCCAGCAGCAACGGGGGACAGGGACCCTTTAATGAGCAGTTCTTC
cdr3_aa: CASSNGGQGPFNEQFF

clone_size: .
j_call: TRBJ1-1
cdr3_length: 14
v_call: TRBV19
d_call: .
cdr3_nt: TGTGCCAGTAGCCTCAATGGTCCGGACACTGAAGCTTTCTTT
cdr3_aa: CASSLNGPDTEAFF

clone_size: .
j_call: TRBJ1-4
cdr3_length: 16
v_call: TRBV2
d_call: TRBD1
cdr3_nt: TGTGCCAGCAGTTCCCCTGCCGACAGGGGCAATGAAAAACTGTTTTTT
cdr3_aa: CASSSPADRGNEKLFF

clone_size: few
j_call: TRBJ2-7
cdr3_length: 12
v_call: TRBV2
d_call: TRBD1
cdr3_nt: TGTGCCAGCAGGGGACAGTCCTACGAGCAGTACTTC
cdr3_aa: CASRGQSYEQYF

clone_size: .
j_call: TRBJ1-2
cdr3_length: 14
v_call: TRBV5-5
d_call: .
cdr3_nt: TGTGCCAGCAGCTTGGGGCAGCATCACTATGGCTACACCTTC
cdr3_aa: CASSLGQHHYGYTF

clone_size: .
j_call: TRBJ1-1
cdr3_length: 14
v_call: TRBV9
d_call: .
cdr3_nt: TGTGCCAGCAGCTCCGGGACCGTTTACACTGAAGCTTTCTTT
cdr3_aa: CASSSGTVYTEAFF

clone_size: .
j_call: TRBJ2-7
cdr3_length: 15
v_call: TRBV5-5
d_call: TRBD1
cdr3_nt: TGTGCCAGCAGCTTGGGACAGGGGCTCGCCTACGAGCAGTACTTC
cdr3_aa: CASSLGQGLAYEQYF

clone_size: .
j_call: TRBJ2-7
cdr3_length: 14
v_call: TRBV4-1
d_call: .
cdr3_nt: TGCGCCAGCAGCCCCAGACAGACAGCCTACGAGCAGTACTTC
cdr3_aa: CASSPRQTAYEQYF

clone_size: once
j_call: TRBJ1-2
cdr3_length: 14
v_call: TRBV5-5
d_call: .
cdr3_nt: TGTGCCAGCAGCTTGGCCAGGGAGGAGTTAGGCTACACCTTC
cdr3_aa: CASSLAREELGYTF

clone_size: .
j_call: TRBJ1-2
cdr3_length: 14
v_call: TRBV19
d_call: .
cdr3_nt: TGTGCCAGTAGTCACAGGGAGTTGGACTATGGCTACACCTTC
cdr3_aa: CASSHRELDYGYTF

clone_size: .
j_call: TRBJ1-1
cdr3_length: 13
v_call: TRBV5-1
d_call: .
cdr3_nt: TGCGCCAGCAGGCTGGACCCAGGCTGGGGAACTTTCTTT
cdr3_aa: CASRLDPGWGTFF

clone_size: .
j_call: TRBJ1-1
cdr3_length: 16
v_call: TRBV4-1
d_call: .
cdr3_nt: TGCGCCAGCAGCCAGCAGACAGAGCTCATGAACACTGAAGCTTTCTTT
cdr3_aa: CASSQQTELMNTEAFF

clone_size: .
j_call: TRBJ2-1
cdr3_length: 16
v_call: TRBV9
d_call: TRBD2
cdr3_nt: TGTGCCAGCAGCGTAGGACTAGCGGGATACTTGGATGAGCAGTTCTTC
cdr3_aa: CASSVGLAGYLDEQFF

clone_size: .
j_call: TRBJ2-5
cdr3_length: 14
v_call: TRBV14
d_call: .
cdr3_nt: TGTGCCGGCAGCCAAGATCCAGGGTGGGAGACCCAGTACTTC
cdr3_aa: CAGSQDPGWETQYF

clone_size: .
j_call: TRBJ1-2
cdr3_length: 14
v_call: TRBV29-1
d_call: .
cdr3_nt: TGCAGCGTCTCTTACCGGGAATCCAACTATGGCTACACCTTC
cdr3_aa: CSVSYRESNYGYTF

clone_size: few
j_call: TRBJ1-5
cdr3_length: 14
v_call: TRBV5-6
d_call: .
cdr3_nt: TGTGCCAGCAGCTGGGAGTCTGCAAATCAGCCCCAGCATTTT
cdr3_aa: CASSWESANQPQHF